The clone carrying this T cell receptor (beta chain) appeared once. In assigning cohorts, the study relied on participant-reported clinical history. This sample is part of a study of blood T cell repertoires in COVID-19. Study details: Sites across the United States, Italy and Spain contributed samples from acute and convalescent COVID-19. Nucleic acid was either cDNA or gDNA, and it came from T cells, B-cell-depleted T cells, or PBMCs.

The data were produced by immunoSEQ multiplex PCR, yet TCRdb's version contains in-frame clones alone and is incomplete. The top ten clones hold 1.5% to 2% of a sample with roughly 290,000 clones, nearly 90% of them seen once. CDR1 is LGHDT, CDR2 YNNKEL, per germline (reference sequence). Trimming took off 4 bases at V and 5 bases at J, with 15 bases between the two ends. The CDR3 contains 14 residues. The TCR comes from a young woman with acute COVID-19. The chain links TRBV3-1 (or the pseudogene TRBV3-2) to TRBJ2-7, with D perhaps matching TRBD1 (6 bases). The sequenced sample was PBMCs or T cells enriched from blood (not recorded which). CDR3 nucleotides: TGTGCCAGCAGCCGAGCAGGGGTACGTAACGAGCAGTACTTC. Amino acids: CASSRAGVRNEQYF.